Shown below are 20 T cell receptor beta chains from a single sample sequenced in a study of blood T cell repertoires in COVID-19. Only in-frame clones appear in the TCRdb table, and some are missing; sequencing was by immunoSEQ multiplex PCR. The sample comprises around 360,000 clones, around 87% of which are singletons, and more than 9% rests with the top ten. What was sequenced was peripheral blood. Receptor source: a woman in her twenties or thirties with COVID-19, enrolled during active disease.

The chain joins TRBV28 to TRBJ2-1; 7 positions agree with TRBD1. Germline V gene data show CDR1 as MDHEN and CDR2 as SYDVKM. CDR3 size: 15 residues. V shed 7 bases, J shed 3 bases, and the junction held 9 bases outside the gene matches. CDR3 bases: TGTGCCAGCATCCCAGGGACAGACGTCTACAATGAGCAGTTCTTC. It specifies CASIPGTDVYNEQFF.

The chain joins TRBV9 to TRBJ2-6; D not certain. The CDR3 is made up of 14 amino acids. Germline V gene data show CDR1 as SGDLS and CDR2 as YYNGEE. V was pared by 3 bases and J by 0 bases, with 4 bases between. CDR3 sequence reads: CASSGYSGANVLTF. In nucleotides, the CDR3 is TGTGCCAGCAGCGGTTACTCTGGGGCCAACGTCCTGACTTTC.

The chain employs TRBV30 and TRBJ2-3, with 7 bases aligning to TRBD1. Germline CDR1 is GTSNPN and CDR2 is SVGIG (reference sequence). V lost 4 bases and J lost 4; bases outside the gene matches: 17. This CDR3 has 17 residues. The CDR3 spells CAWKALKGAVWADTQYF. The CDR3 DNA is TGTGCCTGGAAGGCTCTAAAGGGGGCAGTTTGGGCAGATACGCAGTATTTT.

V is TRBV9 and J is TRBJ1-3, with D possibly TRBD1 on 6 matching bases. The CDR3 sequence is 16 residues long. CDR1 is SGDLS, CDR2 YYNGEE, per germline. V shed 0 bases and J shed 3 bases, with 13 bases lying between them. Here the CDR3 DNA reads TGTGCCAGCAGCGTAGCATCCCAGGGGTTTGGAAACACCATATATTTT. As protein: CASSVASQGFGNTIYF.

In the case of this clone: This sequence may be a read error, since a much larger clone differs from it by one base. The chain links TRBV6-1 to TRBJ1-1; maybe TRBD1 (6 bases). CDR3 length: 13 amino acids. From germline, CDR1 is MNHNS and CDR2 SASEGT. Deletions cut 3 bases from V and 1 base from J, with 6 bases between. The CDR3 DNA sequence: TGTGCCAGCAGTGACAGGGGGAACACTGAAGCTTTCTTT. Its translation: CASSDRGNTEAFF.

The chain couples TRBV23-1 to TRBJ1-6, with D uncertain. TRBV23-1 is noted as an ORF with a role that remains uncertain. V lost 2 bases to trimming and J lost 7 bases, with 15 bases between them. The CDR3 is made up of 16 amino acids. This CDR3 is CASSQSPRRLNSPLHF. The CDR3 coding sequence is TGCGCCAGCAGTCAAAGTCCGAGGCGGTTAAATTCACCCCTCCACTTT.

There are a few counts of this clone. The chain links TRBV15 to TRBJ1-5; 8 nucleotides align to TRBD1. The germline V gene has CDR1 LNHNV and CDR2 YYDKDF (reference sequence). The CDR3 has 15 amino acids. Trimming at V came to 0 bases and at J to 7 bases, leaving 5 bases not matched to a gene. CDR3 loop: CATSRDTGGGQPQHF. CDR3 coding DNA: TGTGCCACCAGCAGAGATACAGGGGGAGGCCAGCCCCAGCATTTT.

The chain links TRBV28 to TRBJ2-7, with a weak D call TRBD1 (6 bases). V lost 7 bases and J 0 bases, leaving 19 bases between the germline ends. Germline V gives CDR1 MDHEN, CDR2 SYDVKM. The CDR3 runs 16 residues. Here the CDR3 reads CASTLLRDTGSYEQYF. DNA of the CDR3: TGTGCCAGCACCCTTCTCCGGGACACCGGCTCCTACGAGCAGTACTTC.

The chain is built from TRBV21-1 and TRBJ2-7; the table's D call of TRBD2 was not tested on the DNA. TRBV21-1 is assigned pseudogene status. The CDR3 runs to 18 residues. The CDR3 DNA follows: TGTGCCAGCAGCATTGGGAAGAGCGGGAGAATCCGGAGGTACGAGCAGTACTTC. It codes for CASSIGKSGRIRRYEQYF.

This chain uses TRBV19 with TRBJ2-3; a possible D gene is TRBD1 (6 bases). The V gene lost 1 base and the J gene lost 0 bases, with 8 bases spanning the gap. The CDR3 sequence is 15 residues long. CDR1 LNHDA and CDR2 SQIVND come from the germline V gene (reference sequence). CDR3 loop: CASSIVTGSTDTQYF. The CDR3 DNA sequence: TGTGCCAGTAGTATAGTTACAGGGAGCACAGATACGCAGTATTTT.

The gene calls are TRBV30 and TRBJ2-7; TRBD2 matches at 8 bases. The CDR3 runs to 14 residues. V shed 7 bases and J 7 bases; nucleotides not matched to a gene: 15. Germline V lookup: CDR1 GTSNPN, CDR2 SVGIG (reference sequence). The CDR3 here is CASNADQREWEQYF. Written as DNA, the CDR3 is TGTGCCTCCAACGCGGATCAGCGGGAGTGGGAGCAGTACTTC.

Note on this clone: An end of the junction does not agree with germline; a read error may underlie this. The genes are TRBV11-2 and TRBJ2-3; 7 nucleotides align to TRBD2. CDR3 length: 11 amino acids. The germline V gene encodes CDR1 SGHAT and CDR2 FQNNGV. The CDR3 loop reads CASSRGTTSSF. CDR3 DNA sequence: TGTGCCAGCAGCCGAGGGACTACCTCAAGCTTT.

The chain couples TRBV4-3 to TRBJ2-2; maybe TRBD1 (6 bases). The CDR3 covers 16 residues. Germline-derived CDR1 and CDR2 are LGHNA and YSLEER. V lost 0 bases, J lost 2 bases, and 10 bases lay in between. CDR3 residues: CASSQDSTGNTGELFF. In nucleotides, the CDR3 is TGCGCCAGCAGCCAAGATTCGACAGGAAACACCGGGGAGCTGTTTTTT.

The chain carries TRBV9 and TRBJ2-1; D perhaps matches TRBD2 (5 bases). CDR1 and CDR2 (germline): SGDLS, YYNGEE. Between the trimmed V and J ends, which lost 0 bases and 9 bases, there was a span of 13 bases. This CDR3 has 14 residues. The chain's CDR3 is CASSVASGWGEQFF. The CDR3 nucleotides read TGTGCCAGCAGCGTAGCGTCGGGATGGGGTGAGCAGTTCTTC.

This rearrangement joins TRBV7-9 to TRBJ2-1, with D maybe TRBD2 (5 bases). The CDR3 contains 13 residues. Looked up from germline, CDR1 is SEHNR and CDR2 is FQNEAQ (reference sequence). Trimming took 5 bases from V and 0 from J, leaving 5 bases between them. In DNA, the CDR3 is TGTGCCAGCAGCGAGGGCTCCTACAATGAGCAGTTCTTC. It is translated as CASSEGSYNEQFF. Variable domain in full (rest from reference TRBV7-9 and TRBJ2-1): DTGVSQNPRHKITKRGQNVTFRCDPISEHNRLYWYRQTLGQGPEFLTYFQNEAQLEKSRLLSDRFSAERPKGSFSTLEIQRTEQGDSAMYLCASSEGSYNEQFFGPGTRLTVL.

The rearrangement uses TRBV15 and TRBJ2-7; D may be TRBD2 (6 bases). Deletions cut 7 bases from V and 2 bases from J, with 21 bases between. The CDR3 has 16 amino acids. Germline CDR1 and CDR2: LNHNV and YYDKDF (reference sequence). CDR3 amino acids: CATTLGGFKGPYEQYF. The CDR3, as DNA: TGTGCCACCACCCTGGGGGGTTTTAAGGGGCCCTACGAGCAGTACTTC. Full variable domain (outside the CDR3, taken from reference TRBV15 and TRBJ2-7): DAMVIQNPRYQVTQFGKPVTLSCSQTLNHNVMYWYQQKSSQAPKLLFHYYDKDFNNEADTPDNFQSRRPNTSFCFLDIRSPGLGDTAMYLCATTLGGFKGPYEQYFGPGTRLTVT.

The J gene is TRBJ2-3, the V gene TRBV12-3 or TRBV12-4; D gene ambiguous. CDR3 size: 13 residues. The V gene lost 6 bases and the J gene lost 2 bases, with 9 bases spanning the gap. This CDR3 is CASSPTTTDTQYF. The CDR3 DNA reads TGTGCCAGCAGCCCCACTACCACAGATACGCAGTATTTT.

J is TRBJ1-4 and V is TRBV30; D gene ambiguous. The CDR3 length is 15 residues. Trimming took 2 bases from V and 2 from J, leaving 12 bases between them. The germline V gene encodes CDR1 GTSNPN and CDR2 SVGIG (reference sequence). For the CDR3, the DNA is TGTGCCTGGAGTCGAGGGCTGACGACTAATGAAAAACTGTTTTTT. This translates into CAWSRGLTTNEKLFF.

V is TRBV10-3 and J is TRBJ2-3, with 7 nucleotides matching TRBD2. Germline V gives CDR1 ENHRY, CDR2 SYGVKD. V was pared by 2 bases and J by 1 base, with 0 bases of the junction left unmatched. The CDR3 has 14 residues. The CDR3 is CAISETSGTDTQYF. CDR3 DNA: TGTGCCATCAGTGAGACTAGCGGCACAGATACGCAGTATTTT.

The chain carries TRBV11-3 and TRBJ2-1, with a weak D call TRBD2 (6 bases). This CDR3 region has 13 residues. Trimming removed 4 bases from V and 3 bases from J, with 7 bases in between. Germline V CDR1 and CDR2: SGHNT, YENEEA. The CDR3 sequence: CASSSTSYNEQFF. The CDR3 DNA reads as TGTGCCAGCAGCTCGACTAGCTACAATGAGCAGTTCTTC.